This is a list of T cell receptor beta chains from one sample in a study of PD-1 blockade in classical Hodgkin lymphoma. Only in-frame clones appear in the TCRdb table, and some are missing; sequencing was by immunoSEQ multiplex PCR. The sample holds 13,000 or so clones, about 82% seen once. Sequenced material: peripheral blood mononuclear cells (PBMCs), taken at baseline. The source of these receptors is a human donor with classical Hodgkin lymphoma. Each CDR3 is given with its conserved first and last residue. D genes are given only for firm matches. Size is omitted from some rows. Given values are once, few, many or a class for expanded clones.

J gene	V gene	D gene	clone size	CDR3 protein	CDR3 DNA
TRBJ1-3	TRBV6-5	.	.	CASKDSSGNTIYF	TGTGCCAGCAAGGACAGCTCTGGAAACACCATATATTTT
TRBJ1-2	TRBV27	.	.	CASSLRGSNGYTF	TGTGCCAGCAGTTTAAGGGGGTCGAACGGCTACACCTTC
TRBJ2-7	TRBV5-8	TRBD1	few	CASSFRTGYTYEQYF	TGTGCCAGCAGCTTCCGGACAGGTTATACCTACGAGCAGTACTTC
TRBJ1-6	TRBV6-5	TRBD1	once	CASSYDRVSPLHF	TGTGCCAGCAGTTACGACAGGGTCTCACCCCTCCACTTT
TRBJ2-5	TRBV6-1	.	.	CASSEIFSQETQYF	TGTGCCAGCAGTGAAATTTTCTCTCAAGAGACCCAGTACTTC
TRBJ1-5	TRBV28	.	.	CASSTLGGFNQPQHF	TGTGCCAGCAGTACCTTGGGGGGATTCAATCAGCCCCAGCATTTT
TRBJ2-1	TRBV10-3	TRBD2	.	CAIKREAGYNEQFF	TGTGCCATCAAGCGGGAGGCCGGCTACAATGAGCAGTTCTTC
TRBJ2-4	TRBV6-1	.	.	CASRDPPQNIQYF	TGTGCCAGCAGGGACCCCCCGCAAAACATTCAGTACTTC
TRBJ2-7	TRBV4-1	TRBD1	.	CASSQGLGQGNYEQYF	TGCGCCAGCAGCCAAGGATTGGGACAGGGCAACTACGAGCAGTACTTC
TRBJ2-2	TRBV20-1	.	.	CSASRTGELFF	TGCAGTGCTAGCCGGACCGGGGAGCTGTTTTTT
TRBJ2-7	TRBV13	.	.	CASSLFGLREVTYEQYF	TGTGCCAGCAGCTTATTCGGTCTGCGGGAAGTTACCTACGAGCAGTACTTC
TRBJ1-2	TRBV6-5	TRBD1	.	CASKLDRDYGYTF	TGTGCCAGCAAGCTGGACAGGGACTATGGCTACACCTTC
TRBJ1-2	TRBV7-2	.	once	CASSLDGYGYTF	TGTGCCAGCAGCTTAGACGGATATGGCTACACCTTC
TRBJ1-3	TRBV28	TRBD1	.	CASSFAGGASGNTIYF	TGTGCCAGCAGTTTCGCAGGGGGCGCATCGGGAAACACCATATATTTT
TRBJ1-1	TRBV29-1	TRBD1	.	CSDLSTGPYHEAFF	TGCAGCGACCTTTCGACAGGGCCTTACCATGAAGCTTTCTTT
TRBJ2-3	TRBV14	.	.	CASSQEVLDSTDTQYF	TGTGCCAGCAGCCAAGAGGTACTAGATAGTACAGATACGCAGTATTTT
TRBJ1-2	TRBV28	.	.	CASSLGTDRYGYTF	TGTGCCAGCAGTTTGGGAACGGATCGTTATGGCTACACCTTC
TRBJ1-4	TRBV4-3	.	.	CASSQIVGATNEKLFF	TGCGCCAGCAGCCAAATCGTAGGAGCAACTAATGAAAAACTGTTTTTT
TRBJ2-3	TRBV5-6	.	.	CASSLTGSRDTQYF	TGTGCCAGCAGCTTGACAGGGAGTAGGGATACGCAGTATTTT
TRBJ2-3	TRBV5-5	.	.	CASSLIGQKLTDTQYF	TGTGCCAGCAGCTTGATCGGACAGAAACTCACAGATACGCAGTATTTT
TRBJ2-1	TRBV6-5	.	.	CASRLSSALKQFF	TGTGCCAGCAGATTATCTAGCGCGCTCAAGCAGTTCTTC
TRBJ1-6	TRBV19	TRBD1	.	CASSPRQGNSPLHF	TGTGCCAGTAGTCCTCGACAGGGTAATTCACCCCTCCACTTT
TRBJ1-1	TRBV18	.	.	CASSPLQVGTEAFF	TGTGCCAGCTCACCACTGCAGGTTGGCACTGAAGCTTTCTTT
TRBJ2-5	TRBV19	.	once	CASSSDGEETQYF	TGTGCCAGTAGTAGTGACGGGGAAGAGACCCAGTACTTC
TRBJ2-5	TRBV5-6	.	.	CASSTYTGRETQYF	TGTGCCAGCAGCACCTACACCGGGCGGGAGACCCAGTACTTC
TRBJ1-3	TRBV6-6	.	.	CASSRNQASSGNTIYF	TGTGCCAGCAGTCGAAACCAGGCCTCCTCTGGAAACACCATATATTTT
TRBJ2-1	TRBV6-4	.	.	CASSAKDTSSYNEQFF	TGTGCCAGCAGTGCTAAAGACACGAGCTCCTACAATGAGCAGTTCTTC
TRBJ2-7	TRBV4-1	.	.	CASSQDLGREQYF	TGCGCCAGCAGCCAAGATCTTGGTAGGGAGCAGTACTTC
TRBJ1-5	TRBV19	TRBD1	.	CASSMRQGDYQPQHF	TGTGCCAGTAGTATGAGACAGGGGGATTATCAGCCCCAGCATTTT
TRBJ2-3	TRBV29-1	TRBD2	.	CSANAASGSTDTQYF	TGCAGCGCCAATGCAGCTAGCGGGAGCACAGATACGCAGTATTTT
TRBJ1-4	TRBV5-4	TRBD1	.	CASSFSGTANEKLFF	TGTGCCAGCAGCTTCTCCGGGACAGCAAATGAAAAACTGTTTTTT
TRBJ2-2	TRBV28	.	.	CASDRHTGELFF	TGTGCCAGCGACAGACACACCGGGGAGCTGTTTTTT
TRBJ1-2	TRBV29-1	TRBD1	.	CSVEAPGQYYGYTF	TGCAGCGTTGAAGCCCCGGGACAGTACTATGGCTACACCTTC
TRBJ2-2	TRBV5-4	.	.	CASSFLSNTGELFF	TGTGCCAGCAGCTTCCTATCGAACACCGGGGAGCTGTTTTTT
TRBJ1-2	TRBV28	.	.	CASSLQGWGYTF	TGTGCCAGCAGTTTACAGGGTTGGGGCTACACCTTC
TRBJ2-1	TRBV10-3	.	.	CATTPRGPYNEQFF	TGTGCCACCACCCCGCGAGGGCCATACAATGAGCAGTTCTTC
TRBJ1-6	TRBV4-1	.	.	CASSREHNSPLHF	TGCGCCAGCAGCCGAGAACATAATTCACCCCTCCACTTT
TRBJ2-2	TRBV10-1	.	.	CASRVGTNTGELFF	TGCGCCAGCAGGGTCGGGACGAACACCGGGGAGCTGTTTTTT
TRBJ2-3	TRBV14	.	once	CASSQARGGDTQYF	TGTGCCAGCAGCCAGGCGCGGGGTGGAGATACGCAGTATTTT
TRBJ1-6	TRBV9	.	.	CASSDRQGKGPSPLHF	TGTGCCAGCAGCGACCGGCAGGGGAAGGGTCCATCACCCCTCCACTTT
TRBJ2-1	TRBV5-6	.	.	CASSPYGGVRYNEQFF	TGTGCCAGCAGCCCTTATGGGGGAGTCCGATACAATGAGCAGTTCTTC
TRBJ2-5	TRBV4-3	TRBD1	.	CASSQGYRGIETQYF	TGCGCCAGCAGCCAGGGTTACAGGGGAATTGAGACCCAGTACTTC
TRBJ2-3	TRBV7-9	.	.	CASSLNPAITDTQYF	TGTGCCAGCAGCTTAAATCCCGCGATCACAGATACGCAGTATTTT
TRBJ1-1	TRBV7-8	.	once	CASSQHRGRREEAFF	TGTGCCAGCAGCCAACACCGTGGGCGGAGGGAGGAAGCTTTCTTT
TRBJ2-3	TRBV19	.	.	CASKVAVTDTQYF	TGTGCCAGTAAGGTAGCGGTCACAGATACGCAGTATTTT
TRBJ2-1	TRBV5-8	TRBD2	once	CASSLAVSSGSENEQFF	TGTGCCAGCAGCTTGGCCGTGTCTAGCGGGAGTGAGAATGAGCAGTTCTTC
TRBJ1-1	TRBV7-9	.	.	CASSFVLNTEAFF	TGTGCCAGCAGCTTTGTCTTGAACACTGAAGCTTTCTTT
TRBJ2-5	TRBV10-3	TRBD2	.	CAISERGLAGGPETQYF	TGTGCCATCAGTGAGAGAGGGCTAGCGGGGGGCCCGGAGACCCAGTACTTC
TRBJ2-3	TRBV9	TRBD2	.	CASSLGLASDTQYF	TGTGCCAGCAGCCTCGGACTAGCGTCAGATACGCAGTATTTT
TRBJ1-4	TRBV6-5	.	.	CASSYDEGRKKLFF	TGTGCCAGCAGTTACGATGAAGGGAGAAAAAAACTGTTTTTT
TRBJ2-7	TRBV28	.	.	CASSSRGAYEQYF	TGTGCCAGCAGTTCCAGGGGGGCCTACGAGCAGTACTTC
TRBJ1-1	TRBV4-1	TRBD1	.	CASSPLGQGSKTEAFF	TGCGCCAGCAGCCCCCTAGGACAGGGAAGCAAGACTGAAGCTTTCTTT
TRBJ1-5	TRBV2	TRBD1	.	CAIRDREVEPQHF	TGTGCCATCCGGGACAGGGAAGTAGAGCCCCAGCATTTT
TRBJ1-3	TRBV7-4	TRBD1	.	CASSPRTGRENTIYF	TGTGCCAGCAGTCCCCGGACAGGGAGAGAAAACACCATATATTTT
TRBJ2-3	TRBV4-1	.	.	CASSQADTQYF	TGCGCCAGCAGCCAAGCAGATACGCAGTATTTT